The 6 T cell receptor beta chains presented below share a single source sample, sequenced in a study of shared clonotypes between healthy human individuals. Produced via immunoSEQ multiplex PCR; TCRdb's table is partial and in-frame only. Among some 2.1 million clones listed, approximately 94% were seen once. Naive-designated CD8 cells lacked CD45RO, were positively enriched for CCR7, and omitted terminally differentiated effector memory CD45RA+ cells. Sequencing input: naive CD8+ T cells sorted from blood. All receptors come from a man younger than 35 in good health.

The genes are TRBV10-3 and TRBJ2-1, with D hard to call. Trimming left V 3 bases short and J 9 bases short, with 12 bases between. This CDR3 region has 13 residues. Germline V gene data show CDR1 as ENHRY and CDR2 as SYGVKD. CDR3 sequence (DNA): TGTGCCATCAGTGAACCTATAATGGGTGAGCAGTTCTTC. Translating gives CAISEPIMGEQFF.

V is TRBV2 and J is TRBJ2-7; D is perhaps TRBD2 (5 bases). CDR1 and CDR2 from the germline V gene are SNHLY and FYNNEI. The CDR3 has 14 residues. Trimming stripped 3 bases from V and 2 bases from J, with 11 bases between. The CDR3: CASSDGVTAYEQYF. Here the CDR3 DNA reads TGTGCCAGCAGTGACGGGGTTACAGCCTACGAGCAGTACTTC.

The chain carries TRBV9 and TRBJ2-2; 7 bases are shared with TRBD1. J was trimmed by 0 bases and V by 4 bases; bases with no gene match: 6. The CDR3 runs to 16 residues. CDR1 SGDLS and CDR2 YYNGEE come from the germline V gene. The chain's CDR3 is CASSPGGIPNTGELFF. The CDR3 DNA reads TGTGCCAGCAGCCCAGGGGGTATTCCGAACACCGGGGAGCTGTTTTTT. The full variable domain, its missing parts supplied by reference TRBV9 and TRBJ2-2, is DSGVTQTPKHLITATGQRVTLRCSPRSGDLSVYWYQQSLDQGLQFLIQYYNGEERAKGNILERFSAQQFPDLHSELNLSSLELGDSALYFCASSPGGIPNTGELFFGEGSRLTVL.

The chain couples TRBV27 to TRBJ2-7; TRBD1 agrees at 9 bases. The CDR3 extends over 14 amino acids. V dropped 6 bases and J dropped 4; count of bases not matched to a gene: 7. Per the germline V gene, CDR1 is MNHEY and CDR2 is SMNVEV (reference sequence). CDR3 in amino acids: CASSETGGPYEQYF. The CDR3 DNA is TGTGCCAGCAGCGAAACAGGGGGCCCTTACGAGCAGTACTTC.

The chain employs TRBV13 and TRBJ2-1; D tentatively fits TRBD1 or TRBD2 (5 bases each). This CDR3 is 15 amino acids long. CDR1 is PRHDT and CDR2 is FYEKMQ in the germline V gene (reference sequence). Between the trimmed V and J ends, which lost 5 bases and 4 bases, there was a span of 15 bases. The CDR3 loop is CASSPLVGGYNEQFF. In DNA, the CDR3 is TGTGCCAGCAGCCCTCTTGTTGGGGGTTACAATGAGCAGTTCTTC. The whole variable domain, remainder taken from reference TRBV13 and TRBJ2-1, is AAGVIQSPRHLIKEKRETATLKCYPIPRHDTVYWYQQGPGQDPQFLISFYEKMQSDKGSIPDRFSAQQFSDYHSELNMSSLELGDSALYFCASSPLVGGYNEQFFGPGTRLTVL.

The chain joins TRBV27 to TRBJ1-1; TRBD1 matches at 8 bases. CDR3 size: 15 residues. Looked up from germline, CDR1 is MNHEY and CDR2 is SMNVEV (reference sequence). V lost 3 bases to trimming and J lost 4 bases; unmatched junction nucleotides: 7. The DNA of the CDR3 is TGTGCCAGCAGTTTGAGTGCAGGGACAGGCACTGAAGCTTTCTTT. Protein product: CASSLSAGTGTEAFF.